This entry lists 32 T cell receptor beta chains sequenced from one sample in a study of shared clonotypes between healthy human individuals. The data were produced by immunoSEQ multiplex PCR, yet TCRdb's version contains in-frame clones alone and is incomplete. The sample yields around 1.6 million clones, nearly 99% seen once. Sequenced: naive CD4+ T cells sorted from blood. The subset: CD45RA+ positively selected. The receptors shown here come from a man between 25 and 39 years old in good health.

The chain carries TRBV5-1 and TRBJ2-7; TRBD2 matches at 15 bases. After removal of 4 bases from V and 1 base from J, the junction contained 3 bases not matched to a gene. In germline, CDR1 is SGHRS, CDR2 YFSETQ. This CDR3 spans 16 amino acids. In DNA form, the CDR3 reads TGCGCCAGCAGCCGGACTAGCGGGAGGGCTTCCTACGAGCAGTACTTC. Translation: CASSRTSGRASYEQYF.

The V gene is TRBV7-6, the J gene TRBJ2-1; TRBD2 is a possible D gene (5 bases). Germline V gene lookup returns CDR1 SGHVS and CDR2 FNYEAQ. Trimming shortened V by 1 base and J by 2 bases, and 18 bases separated the two germline ends. CDR3 length equals 18 residues. Written as DNA, the CDR3 is TGTGCCAGCAGCTTAGTGCCGCGGGTCTCCGGCACCTACAATGAGCAGTTCTTC. It translates to CASSLVPRVSGTYNEQFF.

On this clone itself: Within the sample, other DNA sequences also encode this same CDR3. The chain is built from TRBV6-6 and TRBJ2-5; 7 bases are a match to TRBD1. Germline CDR1 is MNHNY and CDR2 is SVGAGI (reference sequence). The CDR3 length is 12 residues. Trimming cost V 5 bases and J 4 bases; bases outside gene matches: 1. The CDR3 nucleotides read TGTGCCAGCAGTCGGGACAGAGAGACCCAGTACTTC. This encodes CASSRDRETQYF.

This clone was picked up one time. DNA of the CDR3: TGTGCCAGCAGTACAAGACAGGGGGCTCCAGAGACCCAGTACTTC. This translates into CASSTRQGAPETQYF. The J gene is TRBJ2-5, the V gene TRBV28, with 10 bases identical to TRBD1. The CDR3 consists of 15 residues. V lost 5 bases and J lost 4; bases outside the gene matches: 7. CDR1 and CDR2 from the germline V gene are MDHEN and SYDVKM.

The chain links TRBV27 to TRBJ1-5, with a tentative D call TRBD1 (6 bases). In germline, CDR1 is MNHEY, CDR2 SMNVEV (reference sequence). The V end was cut by 6 bases, the J end by 4 bases, with 19 bases between. The CDR3 has 16 residues. The CDR3 here is CASSPGTDRPNQPQHF. DNA of the CDR3: TGTGCCAGCAGCCCTGGAACAGACAGGCCTAATCAGCCCCAGCATTTT.

This sequence joins TRBV6-1 and TRBJ2-5, with D unresolved. The V gene lost 7 bases and the J gene lost 1 base, with 16 bases spanning the gap. CDR1 is MNHNS and CDR2 is SASEGT in the germline V gene. This CDR3 contains 15 residues. DNA for the CDR3: TGTGCCAGCACCCGAGGTGCGACGGGCCAAGAGACCCAGTACTTC. Amino acid sequence: CASTRGATGQETQYF.

This sequence joins TRBV4-1 and TRBJ2-7; 7 bases line up with TRBD1. This CDR3 contains 17 residues. From germline, CDR1 is MGHRA and CDR2 YSYEKL. The J segment lost 3 bases and the V segment lost 2 bases, leaving 13 bases of the junction unmatched. Here the CDR3 reads CASSQSPETGQIYEQYF. CDR3 in DNA: TGCGCCAGCAGCCAATCACCCGAGACGGGACAGATCTACGAGCAGTACTTC.

The chain recombines TRBV29-1 with TRBJ2-5; TRBD2 agrees at 10 bases. V gave up 5 bases and J gave up 3 bases; unmatched junction bases: 0. Germline CDR1 and CDR2: SQVTM and ANQGSEA. The CDR3 consists of 12 residues. Here the CDR3 reads CSVTSGEETQYF. The DNA of the CDR3 is TGCAGCGTTACTAGCGGGGAAGAGACCCAGTACTTC.

The gene calls are TRBV6-5 and TRBJ2-7; TRBD1 is a possible D gene (5 bases). Trimming removed 2 bases at V and 6 bases at J, with 17 bases between. The CDR3 contains 15 residues. Germline V lookup: CDR1 MNHEY, CDR2 SVGAGI. The CDR3 nucleotides read TGTGCCAGCAGTTACCACGACAGTTTCCCCCGCGAGCAGTACTTC. Its translation: CASSYHDSFPREQYF.

The V and J genes are TRBV7-2 and TRBJ2-3; possibly TRBD1 or TRBD2 for D (5 bases each). CDR3 length: 15 amino acids. Trimming stripped 1 base from V and 5 bases from J, with 13 bases between. Germline assignment: CDR1 SGHTA and CDR2 FQGNSA. The CDR3 coding sequence is TGTGCCAGCAGCTTAGAAAGGGACCCCGGAGATACGCAGTATTTT. Protein: CASSLERDPGDTQYF. Supplemented by reference TRBV7-2 and TRBJ2-3, the full variable domain reads GAGVSQSPSNKVTEKGKDVELRCDPISGHTALYWYRQSLGQGLEFLIYFQGNSAPDKSGLPSDRFSAERTGGSVSTLTIQRTQQEDSAVYLCASSLERDPGDTQYFGPGTRLTVL.

The rearrangement joins TRBV28 to TRBJ1-3, with D unclear. The CDR3 consists of 14 residues. Trimming cost V 6 bases and J 2 bases, with 11 bases left between them. Germline V gene data show CDR1 as MDHEN and CDR2 as SYDVKM. This CDR3 reads CASSFSVAGNTIYF. CDR3 nucleotides: TGTGCCAGCAGCTTTTCTGTTGCTGGAAACACCATATATTTT.

The rearrangement links TRBV6-5 to TRBJ2-7, with D possibly matching TRBD1 (5 bases). The V end was cut by 4 bases, the J end by 8 bases, with 18 bases between. The germline gives CDR1 MNHEY, CDR2 SVGAGI. The length of the CDR3 is 14 residues. CDR3 protein: CASSSTDILGKQYF. The CDR3 nucleotides are TGTGCCAGCAGTTCAACGGACATTCTGGGAAAGCAGTACTTC.

V and J are TRBV14 and TRBJ2-7; D call uncertain. Trimming stripped 2 bases from V and 9 bases from J, with 8 bases between. Germline-derived CDR1 and CDR2 are SGHDN and FVKESK. There are 11 residues in the CDR3. DNA for the CDR3: TGTGCCAGCAGCCAAAGCTGGAGGCAGTACTTC. This sequence encodes CASSQSWRQYF. Full variable domain (missing parts from reference TRBV14 and TRBJ2-7): EAGVTQFPSHSVIEKGQTVTLRCDPISGHDNLYWYRRVMGKEIKFLLHFVKESKQDESGMPNNRFLAERTGGTYSTLKVQPAELEDSGVYFCASSQSWRQYFGPGTRLTVT.

The chain joins TRBV7-3 to TRBJ2-3; D gene uncertain. The CDR3 covers 17 residues. Germline V gene data show CDR1 as SGHTA and CDR2 as FQGTGA. Trimming took off 1 base at V and 1 base at J, with 15 bases between the two ends. This CDR3 is CASSLIADGRGTDTQYF. The CDR3 nucleotides are TGTGCCAGCAGCTTAATTGCGGACGGACGAGGCACAGATACGCAGTATTTT.

The chain couples TRBV30 to TRBJ1-2; D is ambiguous. The germline V gene has CDR1 GTSNPN and CDR2 SVGIG (reference sequence). Trimming removed 4 bases at V and 1 base at J, with 10 bases between. The CDR3 runs 13 residues. CDR3 sequence: CAWTRTLNYGYTF. The CDR3 nucleotides are TGTGCCTGGACTAGAACCCTTAACTATGGCTACACCTTC. The full variable domain, completed using reference TRBV30 and TRBJ1-2, is SQTIHQWPATLVQPVGSPLSLECTVEGTSNPNLYWYRQAAGRGLQLLFYSVGIGQISSEVPQNLSASRPQDRQFILSSKKLLLSDSGFYLCAWTRTLNYGYTFGSGTRLTVV.

The chain carries TRBV7-6 and TRBJ2-2; D is unresolved. Per germline, CDR1 SGHVS and CDR2 FNYEAQ. This CDR3 is 14 amino acids long. V was cut by 8 bases and J by 4 bases, with 14 bases left in between. As DNA, the CDR3 is TGTGCCAGCCTATCGGACCCCGGCACCGGGGAGCTGTTTTTT. This gives the protein CASLSDPGTGELFF.

This clone was observed once. The J gene is TRBJ1-2, the V gene TRBV21-1; TRBD1 is the table's D call and was not checked against the DNA. TRBV21-1 is termed a pseudogene. The length of the CDR3 is 16 residues. The CDR3 region has the DNA TGTGCCAGCAGCTACGGGACAGGGACTCTTACGGATGGCTACACCTTC. Its protein is CASSYGTGTLTDGYTF.

This chain links TRBV9 with TRBJ2-2; TRBD1 or TRBD2 may be the D gene (5 bases each). V was cut by 5 bases and J by 1 base, with 15 bases left in between. This CDR3 has 16 residues. The germline V gene encodes CDR1 SGDLS and CDR2 YYNGEE. The CDR3 nucleotides read TGTGCCAGCAGAGGGGCCGGGGCAAAGAACACCGGGGAGCTGTTTTTT. It is translated as CASRGAGAKNTGELFF.

Notes on this clone: Other DNA sequences of this sample code for an identical CDR3. J is TRBJ1-2 and V is TRBV18; D gene ambiguous. The germline CDR1 and CDR2 sequences are KGHSH and LQKENI. The CDR3 consists of 12 residues. The V and J ends lost 4 bases and 2 bases respectively, with 5 bases between them. CDR3 sequence: CASSQANYGYTF. CDR3 DNA sequence: TGTGCCAGCTCACAAGCCAACTATGGCTACACCTTC.

The V call is TRBV6-5, the J call TRBJ2-1; TRBD2 might be the D (6 bases). The V gene's germline CDR1 is MNHEY and CDR2 SVGAGI. This CDR3 contains 12 residues. The germline V and J ends were trimmed by 1 base and 10 bases, with 8 bases remaining between them. The CDR3 loop reads CASSYLGLEQFF. Written as DNA, the CDR3 is TGTGCCAGCAGTTACTTAGGACTAGAGCAGTTCTTC.

To note about this clone: In the same sample, other DNA sequences code for this CDR3. The rearrangement joins TRBV28 to TRBJ1-2, with D possibly matching TRBD1 (5 bases). In germline, CDR1 is MDHEN, CDR2 SYDVKM. This CDR3 comprises 13 residues. Trimming took 4 bases from V and 4 from J, leaving 10 bases between them. CDR3 amino acids: CASSSGTVYGYTF. The DNA for the CDR3 is TGTGCCAGCAGTTCTGGGACGGTCTATGGCTACACCTTC.

In the case of this clone: Other DNA sequences of this sample code for an identical CDR3. This sequence joins TRBV5-1 and TRBJ2-7, with a possible D match to TRBD2 (6 bases). V was trimmed by 1 base and J by 3 bases, leaving 11 bases between them. Germline values: CDR1 SGHRS, CDR2 YFSETQ. CDR3 length: 14 residues. The CDR3 protein is CASSLRAGDYEQYF. The CDR3 bases are TGCGCCAGCAGCTTGAGAGCGGGCGACTACGAGCAGTACTTC.

Remarks on this clone: Other DNA sequences within the sample encode an identical CDR3. The rearrangement links TRBV18 to TRBJ1-5; D remains unclear. The CDR3 length is 13 residues. CDR1 is KGHSH and CDR2 is LQKENI in the germline V gene. V lost 2 bases and J lost 5, with 7 bases in between. The CDR3 protein is CASSPDRDQPQHF. The CDR3 DNA reads TGTGCCAGCTCACCAGATCGGGATCAGCCCCAGCATTTT.

The genes are TRBV15 and TRBJ2-4; TRBD1 aligns across 7 bases. Germline CDR1 and CDR2: LNHNV and YYDKDF (reference sequence). The V and J ends lost 4 bases and 9 bases, in that order; junction bases with no gene match: 6. The CDR3 runs 13 residues. This CDR3 is CATSMADRSIQYF. CDR3 DNA sequence: TGTGCCACCAGCATGGCGGACAGGAGCATTCAGTACTTC. The full variable domain, completed using reference TRBV15 and TRBJ2-4, is DAMVIQNPRYQVTQFGKPVTLSCSQTLNHNVMYWYQQKSSQAPKLLFHYYDKDFNNEADTPDNFQSRRPNTSFCFLDIRSPGLGDTAMYLCATSMADRSIQYFGAGTRLSVL.

This chain uses TRBV10-2 with TRBJ2-1; D is ambiguous. V was shortened by 0 bases and J by 5 bases, with 8 bases between the two germline ends. Germline CDR1 WSHSY, CDR2 SAAADI. The CDR3 is 14 residues long. CDR3 DNA: TGCGCCAGCAGTGAGTCGGGTGCCGACAATGAGCAGTTCTTC. This translates into CASSESGADNEQFF.

This clone showed up just once. The chain combines TRBV5-1 with TRBJ2-1; a weak D match, TRBD2 (6 bases). The length of the CDR3 is 18 residues. V was cut by 4 bases and J by 6 bases, with 26 bases left in between. CDR1 and CDR2 (germline): SGHRS, YFSETQ. This CDR3 reads CASSRRGVGLLPSNEQFF. CDR3 bases: TGCGCCAGCAGCCGACGGGGCGTCGGACTACTTCCAAGCAATGAGCAGTTCTTC.

The V call is TRBV5-1, the J call TRBJ2-2; D may match TRBD1 or TRBD2 (6 bases each). The CDR3 totals 15 residues. V was clipped by 0 bases and J by 6 bases, with 12 bases between them. Germline V gene lookup returns CDR1 SGHRS and CDR2 YFSETQ. In DNA form, the CDR3 reads TGCGCCAGCAGCTTGGTTCCAGGGGAGGCCGGGGAGCTGTTTTTT. Its protein product is CASSLVPGEAGELFF.

The chain employs TRBV7-9 and TRBJ2-7, with D perhaps TRBD2 (6 bases). CDR3 length: 18 amino acids. Germline loops: CDR1 SEHNR, CDR2 FQNEAQ (reference sequence). V lost 4 bases and J lost 3, with 25 bases in between. For the CDR3, the DNA is TGTGCCAGCAGCTCCACCCCCTTTAGGTTGGAGGGTAGCTACGAGCAGTACTTC. Translating gives CASSSTPFRLEGSYEQYF.

The chain links TRBV2 to TRBJ2-5; TRBD2 agrees at 7 bases. The CDR3 runs to 13 residues. V shed 7 bases, J shed 7 bases, and the junction held 9 bases outside the gene matches. Per germline, CDR1 SNHLY and CDR2 FYNNEI. The CDR3 spells CASKLGTTATQYF. DNA for the CDR3: TGTGCCAGCAAGCTCGGGACTACAGCGACCCAGTACTTC.

This rearrangement joins TRBV6-5 to TRBJ1-1; a weak D match, TRBD1 (5 bases). Germline V gives CDR1 MNHEY, CDR2 SVGAGI. The V and J ends lost 4 bases and 4 bases respectively, with 10 bases between them. The CDR3 spans 13 residues. This CDR3 is CASSFLGGTEAFF. For the CDR3, the DNA is TGTGCCAGCAGTTTTTTGGGGGGCACTGAAGCTTTCTTT.

The chain joins TRBV18 to TRBJ2-1, with TRBD1 as a possible D gene (5 bases). V was shortened by 2 bases and J by 8 bases, with 13 bases between the two germline ends. There are 14 residues in the CDR3. Germline CDR1 reads KGHSH; CDR2 reads LQKENI. CDR3 sequence: CASSPGAGRDEQFF. In nucleotides, the CDR3 is TGTGCCAGCTCACCAGGGGCAGGTCGCGATGAGCAGTTCTTC.

Concerning this clone itself: At the DNA level, this CDR3 is encoded by other sequences in the same sample as well. The V gene is TRBV9, the J gene TRBJ2-1, with 11 bases aligning to TRBD2. Trimming cost V 2 bases and J 1 base; bases outside gene matches: 8. CDR1 and CDR2 (germline): SGDLS, YYNGEE. The CDR3 extends over 18 amino acids. In DNA form, the CDR3 reads TGTGCCAGCAGCGTCGGACTAGCGGGCGCCTCGTCCTACAATGAGCAGTTCTTC. Translation: CASSVGLAGASSYNEQFF.